A single sample is the source of the 30 T cell receptor beta chains below, sequenced in a study of OX40 agonist ivuxolimab in advanced cancers. The data were produced by immunoSEQ multiplex PCR, yet TCRdb's version contains in-frame clones alone and is incomplete. The repertoire has 69,000 or so clones, roughly 78% of them found once; the top ten carry 5%. Sample: CD4+ or CD8+ T cells sorted from blood, taken in a trial of the OX40 agonist ivuxolimab. The receptors derive from an adult with an advanced solid tumor such as melanoma, head and neck, liver or kidney cancer.

The chain couples TRBV4-2 to TRBJ2-7; 9 bases agree with TRBD2. Germline values: CDR1 LGHNA, CDR2 YNFKEQ. V lost 4 bases and J lost 3; bases outside the gene matches: 7. The CDR3 is made up of 15 amino acids. The CDR3 spells CASSLGTSGFYEQYF. CDR3 DNA sequence: TGTGCCAGCAGCCTGGGAACTAGCGGGTTCTACGAGCAGTACTTC.

This rearrangement joins TRBV2 to TRBJ2-3; no clear D. Germline assignment: CDR1 SNHLY and CDR2 FYNNEI. V was shortened by 1 base and J by 2 bases, with 7 bases between the two germline ends. This CDR3 is 14 amino acids long. The CDR3 DNA reads as TGTGCCAGCAGTGAAGGGCTAGACACAGATACGCAGTATTTT. This encodes CASSEGLDTDTQYF.

This chain connects TRBV28 to TRBJ2-7; 8 nucleotides align to TRBD2. CDR1 and CDR2 (germline): MDHEN, SYDVKM. The CDR3 runs to 18 residues. J was trimmed by 1 base and V by 5 bases; bases with no gene match: 16. The CDR3 DNA sequence: TGTGCCAGCAGTCAACCCCCCGCGGGTAGCGGGATTTCCTACGAGCAGTACTTC. It yields the protein CASSQPPAGSGISYEQYF.

The genes are TRBV7-6 and TRBJ1-1; 7 bases agree with TRBD1. Germline loops: CDR1 SGHVS, CDR2 FNYEAQ. The V gene end was trimmed by 4 bases and the J gene end by 5 bases; junction bases not matched to a gene: 7. This CDR3 is built from 14 residues. Written as DNA, the CDR3 is TGTGCCAGCAGCTCCCAACAGGGGTTAACTGAAGCTTTCTTT. Its protein is CASSSQQGLTEAFF.

The V and J genes are TRBV4-1 and TRBJ1-4; D call uncertain. CDR3 size: 15 residues. Between the trimmed V and J ends, which lost 2 bases and 4 bases, there was a span of 11 bases. The germline V gene has CDR1 MGHRA and CDR2 YSYEKL. The CDR3 DNA sequence: TGCGCCAGCAGCCAACTCAATCAGAATAATGAAAAACTGTTTTTT. Encoded protein: CASSQLNQNNEKLFF.

In DNA, the CDR3 is TGTGCCAGCTCACCACACTATCGAGAGACCCAGTACTTC. It translates to CASSPHYRETQYF. The chain links TRBV18 to TRBJ2-5, with unresolved D. The CDR3 length is 13 residues. CDR1 is KGHSH, CDR2 LQKENI, per germline. Trimming took 1 base from V and 4 from J, leaving 7 bases between them.

The chain has TRBV11-2 and TRBJ2-7; D call uncertain. This CDR3 comprises 9 residues. The germline CDR1 and CDR2 sequences are SGHAT and FQNNGV. Trimming pared 8 bases from V and 4 bases from J, leaving 3 bases between. The CDR3 protein is CASRYEQYF. The CDR3 nucleotides are TGTGCCAGCCGGTACGAGCAGTACTTC.

This chain connects TRBV9 to TRBJ1-1; the match to TRBD1 covers 8 bases. The CDR3 extends over 14 amino acids. From germline, CDR1 is SGDLS and CDR2 YYNGEE. The V segment lost 7 bases and the J segment 0 bases; nucleotides outside the gene matches: 5. The DNA of the CDR3 is TGTGCCAGCGACAAGACAGGGGTGAACACTGAAGCTTTCTTT. Encoded protein: CASDKTGVNTEAFF.

The V and J genes are TRBV7-3 and TRBJ1-2, with D possibly matching TRBD1 (6 bases). The CDR3 totals 13 residues. Germline V lookup: CDR1 SGHTA, CDR2 FQGTGA. Trimming left V 1 base short and J 8 bases short, with 11 bases between. CDR3: CASSLNSGAGYTF. The CDR3 nucleotides are TGTGCCAGCAGCTTAAATTCAGGGGCCGGCTACACCTTC.

The chain is built from TRBV10-3 and TRBJ1-3; no reliable D call. V dropped 7 bases and J dropped 2 bases, with 6 bases sitting between them. Per germline, CDR1 ENHRY and CDR2 SYGVKD. The CDR3 consists of 12 residues. The CDR3 here is CAINGAGNTIYF. In DNA form, the CDR3 reads TGTGCCATCAATGGAGCTGGAAACACCATATATTTT.

V usage is TRBV2 and J usage is TRBJ2-2, with D maybe TRBD1 (5 bases). Germline V gene lookup returns CDR1 SNHLY and CDR2 FYNNEI. V shed 3 bases and J shed 6 bases, with 17 bases lying between them. The CDR3 contains 16 residues. For the CDR3, the DNA is TGTGCCAGCAGTGAGCAGGGTTTCTTAATATCCGGGGAGCTGTTTTTT. Its translation: CASSEQGFLISGELFF. The full variable domain, rest sourced from reference TRBV2 and TRBJ2-2, is EPEVTQTPSHQVTQMGQEVILRCVPISNHLYFYWYRQILGQKVEFLVSFYNNEISEKSEIFDDQFSVERPDGSNFTLKIRSTKLEDSAMYFCASSEQGFLISGELFFGEGSRLTVL.

In its sample, this clone was seen once. This chain connects TRBV15 to TRBJ2-1; the D gene could be TRBD1 or TRBD2 (6 bases each). Deletions cut 0 bases from V and 5 bases from J, with 11 bases between. This CDR3 is built from 15 residues. From germline, CDR1 is LNHNV and CDR2 YYDKDF (reference sequence). The CDR3 DNA sequence: TGTGCCACCAGCAGAGAGGGGGGCGCTGACAATGAGCAGTTCTTC. Its protein is CATSREGGADNEQFF.

The chain carries TRBV9 and TRBJ2-3, with 13 positions matching TRBD2. J lost 2 bases, V lost 3 bases, and 3 bases had no gene match. This CDR3 is built from 16 residues. Per germline, CDR1 SGDLS and CDR2 YYNGEE. In DNA form, the CDR3 reads TGTGCCAGCAGCGAGGGACTAGCGGGGAACACAGATACGCAGTATTTT. Its protein is CASSEGLAGNTDTQYF.

Written as DNA, the CDR3 is TGCGCCAGCAGCCAGGTTACAAGGAACACTGAAGCTTTCTTT. It translates to CASSQVTRNTEAFF. The chain carries TRBV4-1 and TRBJ1-1; D unresolved. Trimming took 3 bases from V and 1 from J, leaving 9 bases between them. Per germline, CDR1 MGHRA and CDR2 YSYEKL. The CDR3 spans 14 residues.

CDR3 region: CASSIVGPGETQYF. For the CDR3, the DNA is TGTGCCAGTAGTATAGTGGGCCCCGGGGAGACCCAGTACTTC. V is TRBV19 and J is TRBJ2-5; D is ambiguous. V dropped 1 base and J dropped 5 bases, with 11 bases sitting between them. The CDR3 covers 14 residues. The germline V gene has CDR1 LNHDA and CDR2 SQIVND (reference sequence).

This chain joins TRBV27 and TRBJ2-7; 7 nucleotides match TRBD1. Germline CDR1 is MNHEY and CDR2 is SMNVEV (reference sequence). V dropped 5 bases and J dropped 1; count of bases not matched to a gene: 5. This CDR3 has 14 residues. Here the CDR3 reads CASSTDRESYEQYF. The CDR3 DNA follows: TGTGCCAGCAGTACCGACAGGGAATCCTACGAGCAGTACTTC.

V usage is TRBV19 and J usage is TRBJ1-1; D possibly corresponds to TRBD1 (5 bases). Germline-derived CDR1 and CDR2 are LNHDA and SQIVND (reference sequence). V lost 7 bases, J lost 9 bases, and 27 bases lay in between. The CDR3 spans 16 residues. The CDR3 reads CASIETGGGRRAQAFF. The DNA of the CDR3 is TGTGCCAGTATCGAAACGGGGGGAGGGAGGAGAGCTCAAGCTTTCTTT. The full variable domain, with the rest looked up from reference TRBV19 and TRBJ1-1, is DGGITQSPKYLFRKEGQNVTLSCEQNLNHDAMYWYRQDPGQGLRLIYYSQIVNDFQKGDIAEGYSVSREKKESFPLTVTSAQKNPTAFYLCASIETGGGRRAQAFFGQGTRLTVV.

The chain employs TRBV28 and TRBJ2-3, with 9 bases aligning to TRBD2. There are 14 residues in the CDR3. Losses at the gene ends were 6 bases for V and 6 bases for J; bases not matched to a gene: 7. Germline V CDR1 and CDR2: MDHEN, SYDVKM. CDR3 nucleotide sequence: TGTGCCAGCAGCGATAGCGGGAGCTTGGATACGCAGTATTTT. Its translation: CASSDSGSLDTQYF. The entire variable domain, with the rest obtained from reference TRBV28 and TRBJ2-3, is as follows: DVKVTQSSRYLVKRTGEKVFLECVQDMDHENMFWYRQDPGLGLRLIYFSYDVKMKEKGDIPEGYSVSREKKERFSLILESASTNQTSMYLCASSDSGSLDTQYFGPGTRLTVL.

V usage is TRBV18 and J usage is TRBJ2-3; D tentatively reads TRBD1 or TRBD2 (5 bases each). V lost 0 bases and J 3 bases, leaving 13 bases between the germline ends. Germline V gene lookup returns CDR1 KGHSH and CDR2 LQKENI. The CDR3 has 16 residues. The CDR3 spells CASSPPGQGGTDTQYF. CDR3 coding DNA: TGTGCCAGCTCACCACCTGGGCAGGGCGGGACAGATACGCAGTATTTT.

The V call is TRBV5-1, the J call TRBJ2-5; D call uncertain. Germline V gene sequence: CDR1 SGHRS, CDR2 YFSETQ. There are 12 residues in the CDR3. The V gene lost 4 bases and the J gene lost 5 bases, with 9 bases spanning the gap. The CDR3 spells CASSEQFETQYF. The CDR3 DNA is TGCGCCAGCAGCGAACAGTTTGAGACCCAGTACTTC.

This clone was detected only once. The chain couples TRBV5-1 to TRBJ2-2, with D perhaps matching TRBD1 (6 bases). V lost 2 bases and J lost 0, with 23 bases in between. The germline V gene has CDR1 SGHRS and CDR2 YFSETQ. The CDR3 totals 20 residues. This chain's CDR3 is CASSFSKGEKEKANTGELFF. In DNA form, the CDR3 reads TGCGCCAGCAGCTTTTCCAAGGGGGAGAAGGAAAAAGCGAACACCGGGGAGCTGTTTTTT.

This chain connects TRBV28 to TRBJ1-2; D might be TRBD1 (6 bases). The length of the CDR3 is 15 residues. Germline V lookup: CDR1 MDHEN, CDR2 SYDVKM. V gave up 3 bases and J gave up 4 bases, with 15 bases separating them. The DNA of the CDR3 is TGTGCCAGCAGTTTTGGGGGGGCGGTGAGCTATGGCTACACCTTC. Translation gives CASSFGGAVSYGYTF.

This chain joins TRBV9 and TRBJ1-1; D might be TRBD1 (6 bases). V lost 3 bases and J lost 7, with 19 bases in between. Germline CDR1 SGDLS, CDR2 YYNGEE. There are 15 residues in the CDR3. Written as DNA, the CDR3 is TGTGCCAGCAGCGCCGACCTTCCCAGGGGTGATGAAGCTTTCTTT. This sequence encodes CASSADLPRGDEAFF.

The genes are TRBV5-1 and TRBJ2-1; D ambiguous. Germline V gives CDR1 SGHRS, CDR2 YFSETQ. V lost 6 bases, J lost 3 bases, and 16 bases lay in between. The CDR3 is made up of 15 amino acids. The CDR3 DNA reads TGCGCCAGCACACCCGAAGGGAACAGCTACAATGAGCAGTTCTTC. Its protein is CASTPEGNSYNEQFF.

This chain joins TRBV5-1 and TRBJ2-1, with a weak D call TRBD2 (5 bases). V was cut by 6 bases and J by 0 bases, with 10 bases left in between. CDR1 and CDR2 from the germline V gene are SGHRS and YFSETQ. This CDR3 comprises 14 residues. The DNA of the CDR3 is TGCGCCAGCACCGGAGGTAGCTCCTACAATGAGCAGTTCTTC. Translating it yields CASTGGSSYNEQFF.

This chain uses TRBV7-2 with TRBJ1-3; D gene uncertain. Germline V CDR1 and CDR2: SGHTA, FQGNSA. V was trimmed by 2 bases and J by 0 bases, leaving 8 bases between them. CDR3 length equals 15 residues. The CDR3 DNA follows: TGTGCCAGCAGCTTAAGGTCTACCTCTGGAAACACCATATATTTT. Amino acid sequence: CASSLRSTSGNTIYF.

This chain uses TRBV5-1 with TRBJ1-2, with 10 bases matching TRBD1. The trim removed 0 bases at V and 8 bases at J, leaving 4 bases unmatched. Germline V gives CDR1 SGHRS, CDR2 YFSETQ. The CDR3 spans 14 residues. CDR3 DNA sequence: TGCGCCAGCAGCTTGGGACAGGGGGCGGAAGGCTACACCTTC. It encodes CASSLGQGAEGYTF. Filled out from reference TRBV5-1 and TRBJ1-2, the complete variable domain reads KAGVTQTPRYLIKTRGQQVTLSCSPISGHRSVSWYQQTPGQGLQFLFEYFSETQRNKGNFPGRFSGRQFSNSRSEMNVSTLELGDSALYLCASSLGQGAEGYTFGSGTRLTVV.

This chain connects TRBV5-6 to TRBJ2-3; TRBD2 matches 8 bases. V shed 7 bases and J 2 bases; nucleotides not matched to a gene: 12. The CDR3 has 16 residues. Germline CDR1 is SGHDT and CDR2 is YYEEEE. The CDR3 DNA sequence: TGTGCCAGCTCGGGAGGGGCAATCTCCTACACAGATACGCAGTATTTT. Residues: CASSGGAISYTDTQYF. The full variable domain, in which reference TRBV5-6 and TRBJ2-3 provide the parts outside the CDR3, is DAGVTQSPTHLIKTRGQQVTLRCSPKSGHDTVSWYQQALGQGPQFIFQYYEEEERQRGNFPDRFSGHQFPNYSSELNVNALLLGDSALYLCASSGGAISYTDTQYFGPGTRLTVL.

The chain recombines TRBV15 with TRBJ1-2; 8 bases are shared with TRBD1. Trimming cost V 0 bases and J 8 bases; bases outside gene matches: 8. Germline values: CDR1 LNHNV, CDR2 YYDKDF (reference sequence). The length of the CDR3 is 15 residues. The CDR3 coding sequence is TGTGCCACCAGCAGAGATTCCAGGGGGCTAGGAGGCTACACCTTC. Translation gives CATSRDSRGLGGYTF.

The chain has TRBV28 and TRBJ1-1, with D tentatively TRBD1 (5 bases). This CDR3 has 14 residues. CDR1 MDHEN and CDR2 SYDVKM come from the germline V gene. V was pared by 3 bases and J by 8 bases, with 16 bases between. DNA of the CDR3: TGTGCCAGCAGTTTGGGGCTTTTCTTGTCGGAAGCTTTCTTT. Translating it yields CASSLGLFLSEAFF.